What follows are 28 T cell receptor beta chains derived from one specimen sequenced in a study of shared clonotypes between healthy human individuals. Terminally differentiated effector memory CD45RA+ cells were excluded by CCR7 positive selection of CD45RO-negative cells. Data came from immunoSEQ multiplex PCR; TCRdb stores just in-frame clones and leaves some out. The data show 2 million or so clones, with around 96% seen just once and 0.9% to 1.3% held by the top ten. The specimen sequenced was naive CD8+ T cells sorted from blood. The origin of the receptors is a man aged 18-30 years in good health.

The chain uses TRBV27 and TRBJ2-3; 7 positions match TRBD2. This CDR3 has 14 amino acids. CDR1 and CDR2 from the germline V gene are MNHEY and SMNVEV (reference sequence). V was clipped by 7 bases and J by 1 base; unmatched bases: 5. The CDR3 sequence is CASTLAGRTDTQYF. The CDR3 bases are TGTGCCAGCACCTTAGCGGGTCGCACAGATACGCAGTATTTT.

The chain employs TRBV6-5 and TRBJ1-1; tentatively, D is TRBD1 (5 bases). V gave up 7 bases and J gave up 1 base, with 13 bases separating them. Germline CDR1 reads MNHEY; CDR2 reads SVGAGI. CDR3 length: 14 residues. CDR3 amino acids: CASTIPGQNTEAFF. As DNA, the CDR3 is TGTGCCAGCACCATCCCTGGACAGAACACTGAAGCTTTCTTT.

CDR3 amino acids: CASSYRELYEQYF. In DNA form, the CDR3 reads TGTGCCAGCAGCTACAGGGAACTCTACGAGCAGTACTTC. V and J are TRBV11-2 and TRBJ2-7; tentatively, D is TRBD1 (6 bases). The CDR3 extends over 13 amino acids. Trimming stripped 4 bases from V and 3 bases from J, with 10 bases between. Per germline, CDR1 SGHAT and CDR2 FQNNGV.

The gene calls are TRBV27 and TRBJ2-1; 7 bases align to TRBD1. The CDR3 spans 17 residues. Losses at the gene ends were 0 bases for V and 4 bases for J; bases not matched to a gene: 9. Germline assignment: CDR1 MNHEY and CDR2 SMNVEV (reference sequence). Here the CDR3 reads CASSLSGRTGPYNEQFF. The CDR3, as DNA: TGTGCCAGCAGTTTATCAGGAAGGACAGGCCCTTACAATGAGCAGTTCTTC.

This chain links TRBV6-1 with TRBJ1-5; no clear D. Per the germline V gene, CDR1 is MNHNS and CDR2 is SASEGT. The CDR3 is 14 residues long. Trimming removed 5 bases at V and 2 bases at J, with 10 bases between. The CDR3 here is CASSTWGGNQPQHF. The CDR3 region has the DNA TGTGCCAGCAGTACTTGGGGAGGCAATCAGCCCCAGCATTTT.

V usage is TRBV6-4 and J usage is TRBJ2-7; D uncertain. V lost 4 bases and J 0 bases, leaving 16 bases between the germline ends. Germline CDR1 is MRHNA and CDR2 is SNTAGT. The CDR3 loop spans 16 amino acids. For the CDR3, the DNA is TGTGCCAGCAGTGTTATTACCCTTACTGGCTCCTACGAGCAGTACTTC. Translating gives CASSVITLTGSYEQYF.

The chain couples TRBV27 to TRBJ2-1; D may be TRBD2 (5 bases). Germline V CDR1 and CDR2: MNHEY, SMNVEV (reference sequence). The length of the CDR3 is 14 residues. V shed 1 base and J shed 4 bases, with 8 bases lying between them. The CDR3 bases are TGTGCCAGCAGTTTATTGAGGGATTACAATGAGCAGTTCTTC. Its translation is CASSLLRDYNEQFF.

This clone was picked up one time. The chain employs TRBV27 and TRBJ2-3; 9 positions agree with TRBD1. Unmatched junction bases numbered 4, after V lost 5 bases and J lost 4 bases. CDR1 is MNHEY and CDR2 is SMNVEV in the germline V gene (reference sequence). This CDR3 has 14 amino acids. This chain's CDR3 is CASSPGTGSDTQYF. In DNA, the CDR3 is TGTGCCAGCAGTCCCGGGACAGGGTCAGATACGCAGTATTTT.

In regard to this clone: The same CDR3 also results from other DNA sequences found in this sample. The rearrangement links TRBV6-5 to TRBJ1-1; D is uncertain. The length of the CDR3 is 13 residues. Per the germline V gene, CDR1 is MNHEY and CDR2 is SVGAGI. Trimming pared 2 bases from V and 0 bases from J, leaving 4 bases between. DNA of the CDR3: TGTGCCAGCAGTTACAACATGAACACTGAAGCTTTCTTT. Its protein product is CASSYNMNTEAFF.

The chain carries TRBV11-3 and TRBJ2-1, with 14 bases that match TRBD2. There are 18 residues in the CDR3. Germline CDR1 SGHNT, CDR2 YENEEA. The trim removed 0 bases at V and 7 bases at J, leaving 8 bases unmatched. The DNA of the CDR3 is TGTGCCAGCAGCTTAGATGCCGGACTAGCGGGAGGCCTGAATGAGCAGTTCTTC. Residues: CASSLDAGLAGGLNEQFF.

CDR3 sequence: CASLDSIGYTF. The CDR3 nucleotides read TGTGCCAGCCTCGACAGTATCGGCTACACCTTC. V usage is TRBV21-1 and J usage is TRBJ1-2; the D segment call TRBD1 is taken from the table without a DNA check. TRBV21-1 is recorded as a pseudogene. The CDR3 loop spans 11 amino acids.

This sequence joins TRBV7-3 and TRBJ2-3; 9 nucleotides agree with TRBD2. CDR3 length: 17 amino acids. J lost 6 bases, V lost 4 bases, and 14 bases had no gene match. In germline, CDR1 is SGHTA, CDR2 FQGTGA. The CDR3 DNA is TGTGCCAGCAGCTCGAGCCCCGGGACTAGCTTTGGGGATACGCAGTATTTT. Translation gives CASSSSPGTSFGDTQYF.

The genes are TRBV9 and TRBJ2-7, with a possible D match to TRBD1 (6 bases). The CDR3 contains 13 residues. Germline CDR1 and CDR2: SGDLS and YYNGEE. V lost 0 bases to trimming and J lost 7 bases, with 11 bases between them. This CDR3 reads CASSVAGGTEQYF. The CDR3 nucleotides are TGTGCCAGCAGCGTAGCGGGTGGGACAGAGCAGTACTTC.

The chain combines TRBV7-9 with TRBJ1-1; perhaps TRBD1 as D (5 bases). V lost 0 bases and J lost 1, with 9 bases in between. The germline gives CDR1 SEHNR, CDR2 FQNEAQ (reference sequence). This CDR3 is 15 amino acids long. The CDR3 region has the DNA TGTGCCAGCAGCTTAGCCAACGGGGCGAACACTGAAGCTTTCTTT. This encodes CASSLANGANTEAFF.

V and J are TRBV10-2 and TRBJ2-5, with D uncertain. The germline V and J ends were trimmed by 3 bases and 5 bases, with 7 bases remaining between them. The CDR3 contains 12 residues. The germline V gene has CDR1 WSHSY and CDR2 SAAADI. CDR3 protein: CASSEGWETQYF. The CDR3 bases are TGCGCCAGCAGTGAAGGCTGGGAGACCCAGTACTTC.

This chain uses TRBV4-1 with TRBJ2-3, with D maybe TRBD1 (7 bases). Per germline, CDR1 MGHRA and CDR2 YSYEKL. The CDR3 covers 17 residues. Trimming removed 2 bases from V and 3 bases from J, with 18 bases in between. The chain's CDR3 is CASSQPGGGRGTDTQYF. Written as DNA, the CDR3 is TGCGCCAGCAGCCAACCAGGGGGAGGCAGGGGAACAGATACGCAGTATTTT.

The chain is built from TRBV15 and TRBJ2-3; D may be TRBD2 (5 bases). Per the germline V gene, CDR1 is LNHNV and CDR2 is YYDKDF (reference sequence). V was shortened by 5 bases and J by 0 bases, with 21 bases between the two germline ends. The CDR3 sequence is 18 residues long. Here the CDR3 reads CATSRLGSAAPSTDTQYF. The DNA of the CDR3 is TGTGCCACCAGCCGACTCGGATCAGCGGCCCCTAGCACAGATACGCAGTATTTT.

The chain joins TRBV7-9 to TRBJ2-7; a weak D match, TRBD2 (6 bases). The CDR3 extends over 14 amino acids. V dropped 4 bases and J dropped 5 bases, with 15 bases sitting between them. The germline V gene encodes CDR1 SEHNR and CDR2 FQNEAQ (reference sequence). This CDR3 is CASSYPRRGNEQYF. CDR3 sequence (DNA): TGTGCCAGCAGCTACCCCCGGAGGGGCAACGAGCAGTACTTC.

V gene TRBV11-2 combines with J gene TRBJ2-1; D remains ambiguous. Germline V gene data show CDR1 as SGHAT and CDR2 as FQNNGV. There are 13 residues in the CDR3. V was shortened by 1 base and J by 9 bases, with 10 bases between the two germline ends. CDR3 coding DNA: TGTGCCAGCAGCTTAGTCCCAGGCGGTGAGCAGTTCTTC. It specifies CASSLVPGGEQFF.

The genes are TRBV7-6 and TRBJ1-1, with a tentative D call TRBD1 (6 bases). Germline V gives CDR1 SGHVS, CDR2 FNYEAQ. The V end was cut by 2 bases, the J end by 3 bases, with 13 bases between. The CDR3 has 15 amino acids. The CDR3 region has the DNA TGTGCCAGCAGCTTATACGCCGGACAGTACACTGAAGCTTTCTTT. Its protein product is CASSLYAGQYTEAFF.

The V gene is TRBV13, the J gene TRBJ2-7; possibly TRBD1 for D (5 bases). The CDR3 is 15 amino acids. Germline V gene sequence: CDR1 PRHDT, CDR2 FYEKMQ (reference sequence). Trimming removed 5 bases from V and 2 bases from J, with 16 bases in between. DNA of the CDR3: TGTGCCAGCAGCCACTCTGACAGTTTTCCCTACGAGCAGTACTTC. It codes for CASSHSDSFPYEQYF.

This clone was observed a single time. The gene calls are TRBV5-1 and TRBJ2-3; D remains unclear. The length of the CDR3 is 14 residues. Trimming removed 6 bases at V and 2 bases at J, with 13 bases between. Germline loops: CDR1 SGHRS, CDR2 YFSETQ. The CDR3 nucleotides read TGCGCCAGCACTGACTTCCCAGACACAGATACGCAGTATTTT. It specifies CASTDFPDTDTQYF.

This sequence joins TRBV4-1 and TRBJ2-7, with TRBD1 matching 7 bases. The length of the CDR3 is 14 residues. V was clipped by 4 bases and J by 3 bases; unmatched bases: 6. Germline CDR1 and CDR2: MGHRA and YSYEKL. The CDR3 DNA follows: TGCGCCAGCAGCCCCCGGGACAGATACTACGAGCAGTACTTC. It is translated as CASSPRDRYYEQYF.

About this clone: Other DNA sequences from this sample encode an identical CDR3 as well. The chain is built from TRBV28 and TRBJ1-5; D perhaps matches TRBD1 (5 bases). Trimming left V 6 bases short and J 2 bases short, with 8 bases between. Per the germline V gene, CDR1 is MDHEN and CDR2 is SYDVKM. The length of the CDR3 is 13 residues. The CDR3 here is CASSLQGNQPQHF. Written as DNA, the CDR3 is TGTGCCAGCAGCCTACAGGGCAATCAGCCCCAGCATTTT.

The J gene is TRBJ2-7, the V gene TRBV7-2; no firm D call. This CDR3 spans 14 amino acids. Trimming pared 3 bases from V and 4 bases from J, leaving 13 bases between. CDR1 is SGHTA and CDR2 is FQGNSA in the germline V gene. CDR3 residues: CASSFLGSLYEQYF. The CDR3 DNA is TGTGCCAGCAGCTTTTTGGGATCTCTTTACGAGCAGTACTTC.

The chain has TRBV15 and TRBJ2-5; 15 bases map to TRBD2. V trimming: 3 bases; J trimming: 4 bases; junction bases outside the gene matches: 3. There are 16 residues in the CDR3. Germline V gives CDR1 LNHNV, CDR2 YYDKDF (reference sequence). Here the CDR3 reads CATSSLGLAGGETQYF. The CDR3 DNA sequence: TGTGCCACCAGCAGTCTGGGACTAGCGGGGGGAGAGACCCAGTACTTC.

The chain employs TRBV7-8 and TRBJ2-6; 7 nucleotides line up with TRBD1. CDR1 is SGHVS and CDR2 is FQNEAQ in the germline V gene. This CDR3 region has 17 residues. V gave up 3 bases and J gave up 0 bases; unmatched junction bases: 5. The CDR3 region has the DNA TGTGCCAGCAGCTTGGGACAGTACCCCTCTGGGGCCAACGTCCTGACTTTC. Translating it yields CASSLGQYPSGANVLTF. The full variable domain, completed using reference TRBV7-8 and TRBJ2-6, is GAGVSQSPRYKVAKRGQDVALRCDPISGHVSLFWYQQALGQGPEFLTYFQNEAQLDKSGLPSDRFFAERPEGSVSTLKIQRTQQEDSAVYLCASSLGQYPSGANVLTFGAGSRLTVL.

The genes are TRBV4-1 and TRBJ1-1; D is unclear. CDR1 is MGHRA, CDR2 YSYEKL, per germline. The CDR3 consists of 13 residues. The V end lost 2 bases, the J end lost 3 bases, and 7 bases lay between the germline ends. DNA of the CDR3: TGCGCCAGCAGCCAATCAGAGGACACTGAAGCTTTCTTT. This gives the protein CASSQSEDTEAFF.